The 22 T cell receptor beta chains below were found in one sample sequenced in a study of CD8 T cells in ankylosing spondylitis. TCRdb ran MiXCR on the 5' RACE reads and lists one entry per CDR3 protein. The sample has hundreds of thousands of distinct CDR3 sequences; 18% are singletons. Points from the study as a whole: Made up of about eight highly homologous variants, a TCR beta motif appeared characteristic of ankylosing spondylitis blood.

Which antigens these TCRs recognize remains unknown. The sample consisted of blood, either unsorted or a sorted T cell fraction (not recorded which). The receptors here all came from a male donor with ankylosing spondylitis.

The rearrangement links TRBV19 to TRBJ2-1; TRBD1 matches 10 bases. Germline V gene lookup returns CDR1 LNHDA and CDR2 SQIVND (reference sequence). The junction had 6 bases not matched to a gene; V was cut back by 8 bases and J by 2 bases. The CDR3 totals 15 residues. Here the CDR3 DNA reads TGTGCCAGTCAGACGACAGGGGGCCCCTACAATGAGCAGTTCTTC. Its protein product is CASQTTGGPYNEQFF.

The V and J genes are TRBV20-1 and TRBJ2-7, with TRBD1 matching 9 bases. This CDR3 has 14 residues. Germline-derived CDR1 and CDR2 are DFQATT and SNEGSKA (reference sequence). Trimming took 3 bases from V and 3 from J; bases not matched to a gene: 6. CDR3 nucleotides: TGCAGTGCTAGGGGGGACAGGGAGAACTACGAGCAGTACTTC. Residues: CSARGDRENYEQYF.

The rearrangement uses TRBV27 and TRBJ1-5, with a possible D match to TRBD1 (5 bases). The CDR3 contains 18 residues. CDR1 is MNHEY and CDR2 is SMNVEV in the germline V gene (reference sequence). Trimming removed 5 bases at V and 0 bases at J, with 20 bases between. Here the CDR3 reads CASSPLIGASNSNQPQHF. For the CDR3, the DNA is TGTGCCAGCAGTCCCCTTATTGGGGCAAGTAATAGCAATCAGCCCCAGCATTTT.

This clonotype came up a few times. The chain couples TRBV2 to TRBJ2-5, with 10 bases identical to TRBD2. The trim removed 2 bases at V and 4 bases at J, leaving 4 bases unmatched. The CDR3 runs 15 residues. CDR1 SNHLY and CDR2 FYNNEI come from the germline V gene. CDR3 in DNA: TGTGCCAGCAGTGAATCTAGCGGGGGAAGAGAGACCCAGTACTTC. Its protein product is CASSESSGGRETQYF.

V and J are TRBV6-4 and TRBJ2-2, with TRBD2 matching over 8 bases. Germline values: CDR1 MRHNA, CDR2 SNTAGT. V lost 3 bases, J lost 3 bases, and 0 bases stayed unmatched. The CDR3 is 14 amino acids. In DNA form, the CDR3 reads TGTGCCAGCAGTGAGCGGGGGGACACCGGGGAGCTGTTTTTT. Protein sequence: CASSERGDTGELFF.

The gene calls are TRBV20-1 and TRBJ2-7; possible D gene TRBD2, 6 bases. Trimming removed 6 bases from V and 1 base from J, with 13 bases in between. Germline values: CDR1 DFQATT, CDR2 SNEGSKA (reference sequence). The length of the CDR3 is 13 residues. The CDR3 region has the DNA TGCAGTGCCCCCCTAGCGTCTTCCTACGAGCAGTACTTC. Amino acids: CSAPLASSYEQYF.

Many counts were recorded for this clonotype. This chain uses TRBV12-3 or TRBV12-4 with TRBJ2-1; 8 bases align to TRBD2. J was trimmed by 3 bases and V by 6 bases; bases with no gene match: 13. The CDR3 is made up of 17 amino acids. The CDR3 DNA is TGTGCCAGCAGCACCTCACTAGCGGAGGAACTCTACAATGAGCAGTTCTTC. Translated: CASSTSLAEELYNEQFF.

This clonotype was observed a handful of times. V and J are TRBV28 and TRBJ1-2; 8 positions agree with TRBD1. CDR3 length equals 14 residues. Germline V gene data show CDR1 as MDHEN and CDR2 as SYDVKM. V was clipped by 1 base and J by 2 bases; unmatched bases: 0. The CDR3 protein is CASSLYRGNYGYTF. The CDR3 DNA is TGTGCCAGCAGTTTATACAGGGGGAACTATGGCTACACCTTC.

J is TRBJ2-7 and V is TRBV6-2 or TRBV6-3, with TRBD1 identical over 8 bases. This CDR3 is built from 13 residues. V gave up 2 bases and J gave up 7 bases; unmatched junction bases: 4. CDR1 MNHEY and CDR2 SVGEGT come from the germline V gene. CDR3 bases: TGTGCCAGCAGTTACGACAGGGGTTGGGAGCAGTACTTC. Translating it yields CASSYDRGWEQYF.

The CDR3 here is CASSSRDGILKTQYF. As DNA, the CDR3 is TGTGCCAGCAGCTCCCGGGACGGGATTTTGAAGACCCAGTACTTC. V usage is TRBV11-3 and J usage is TRBJ2-5; D possibly uses TRBD1 or TRBD2 (5 bases each). Trimming removed 4 bases at V and 6 bases at J, with 18 bases between. CDR1 and CDR2 from the germline V gene are SGHNT and YENEEA. This CDR3 has 15 amino acids.

The gene calls are TRBV9 and TRBJ2-3, with D possibly called TRBD1 or TRBD2 (5 bases each). Germline lookup yields CDR1 SGDLS and CDR2 YYNGEE. Between the trimmed V and J ends, which lost 2 bases and 4 bases, there was a span of 14 bases. CDR3 length equals 15 residues. CDR3 DNA: TGTGCCAGCAGCGTCTTCGGGGCTGGTGCAGATACGCAGTATTTT. It translates to CASSVFGAGADTQYF.

The rearrangement links TRBV19 to TRBJ1-5; the match to TRBD1 covers 7 bases. Germline CDR1 is LNHDA and CDR2 is SQIVND (reference sequence). V lost 4 bases to trimming and J lost 0 bases; unmatched junction nucleotides: 9. This CDR3 is 17 amino acids long. The CDR3 protein is CASSTRDSYYSNQPQHF. CDR3 bases: TGTGCCAGTAGTACACGGGACAGTTATTATAGCAATCAGCCCCAGCATTTT.

This clonotype was picked up many times. The genes are TRBV5-1 and TRBJ2-7; either TRBD1 or TRBD2 may supply D (5 bases each). Trimming took off 5 bases at V and 5 bases at J, with 11 bases between the two ends. The CDR3 runs 12 residues. Per germline, CDR1 SGHRS and CDR2 YFSETQ. The CDR3 sequence: CASREGIHEQYF. CDR3 DNA sequence: TGCGCCAGCAGAGAGGGGATCCACGAGCAGTACTTC.

This clonotype was detected a few times. This chain joins TRBV12-3 or TRBV12-4 and TRBJ2-1; 13 bases are a match to TRBD2. The V and J ends lost 5 bases and 2 bases, in that order; junction bases with no gene match: 6. There are 17 residues in the CDR3. CDR3 nucleotides: TGTGCCAGCAGTAGCACGACTAGCGGGGGGCCCTACAATGAGCAGTTCTTC. Its translation: CASSSTTSGGPYNEQFF.

This clonotype has a handful of counts. The chain employs TRBV4-3 and TRBJ1-1, with D tentatively TRBD1 (5 bases). The CDR3 extends over 20 amino acids. Trimming took 1 base from V and 1 from J, leaving 25 bases between them. Germline CDR1 reads LGHNA; CDR2 reads YSLEER. As DNA, the CDR3 is TGCGCCAGCAGCCAAGCAAACAGAGGGTGGGGCGCAGGGCCGAACACTGAAGCTTTCTTT. Translation: CASSQANRGWGAGPNTEAFF.

The CDR3 DNA is TGCGCCAGCAGCTCTACAACCGAGCAGTACTTC. This sequence encodes CASSSTTEQYF. V gene TRBV5-1 combines with J gene TRBJ2-7; no firm D call. This CDR3 comprises 11 residues. Per germline, CDR1 SGHRS and CDR2 YFSETQ. V lost 3 bases to trimming and J lost 6 bases, with 7 bases between them.

DNA for the CDR3: TGTGCCGTGGGGGAAGCTGAAGCTTTCTTT. It translates to CAVGEAEAFF. The chain joins TRBV19 to TRBJ1-1; TRBD1 is a possible D gene (5 bases). CDR3 size: 10 residues. Trimming left V 11 bases short and J 6 bases short, with 10 bases between. Germline lookup yields CDR1 LNHDA and CDR2 SQIVND (reference sequence). The variable domain in full, with the rest retrieved from reference TRBV19 and TRBJ1-1, is DGGITQSPKYLFRKEGQNVTLSCEQNLNHDAMYWYRQDPGQGLRLIYYSQIVNDFQKGDIAEGYSVSREKKESFPLTVTSAQKNPTAFYLCAVGEAEAFFGQGTRLTVV.

This clonotype occurred a few times. A junction boundary mismatches the germline segment, possibly from a read error. The chain carries TRBV3-1 and TRBJ2-7; D call uncertain. The CDR3 is 14 residues long. Germline-derived CDR1 and CDR2 are LGHDT and YNNKEL (reference sequence). The CDR3 DNA sequence: TGTGCCAGTAGCCTACGTGAGCCACCCTACGAGCAGTACTTC. It yields the protein CASSLREPPYEQYF.

This clonotype was observed a handful of times. The chain carries TRBV5-1 and TRBJ1-5; D might be TRBD1 (5 bases). The CDR3 contains 16 residues. CDR1 and CDR2 from the germline V gene are SGHRS and YFSETQ. V was shortened by 2 bases and J by 4 bases, with 16 bases between the two germline ends. The CDR3 DNA is TGCGCCAGCAGCTTATCGGAGGGGCCTCCAAATCAGCCCCAGCATTTT. It is translated as CASSLSEGPPNQPQHF.

V is TRBV3-1 and J is TRBJ1-4; D is possibly TRBD1 (5 bases). CDR3 length: 15 residues. Trimming shortened V by 0 bases and J by 8 bases, and 13 bases separated the two germline ends. Germline V gives CDR1 LGHDT, CDR2 YNNKEL (reference sequence). The CDR3 reads CASSQEGVGREKLFF. The CDR3 DNA follows: TGTGCCAGCAGCCAAGAAGGGGTGGGACGCGAAAAACTGTTTTTT.

There are a few counts of this clonotype. The chain has TRBV11-2 and TRBJ2-2, with TRBD2 matching over 8 bases. This CDR3 region has 16 residues. Trimming cost V 5 bases and J 6 bases; bases outside gene matches: 11. The V gene's germline CDR1 is SGHAT and CDR2 FQNNGV. The CDR3 reads CASSPTGAGVSGELFF. The CDR3 nucleotides are TGTGCCAGCAGCCCCACGGGAGCGGGAGTCTCCGGGGAGCTGTTTTTT.

This chain links TRBV4-1 with TRBJ2-1; D is perhaps TRBD1 or TRBD2 (6 bases each). The CDR3 loop spans 16 amino acids. V gave up 0 bases and J gave up 7 bases, with 16 bases separating them. Per the germline V gene, CDR1 is MGHRA and CDR2 is YSYEKL. The CDR3 nucleotides are TGCGCCAGCAGCCAAGATCCCGGGGGCGTTTTGAATGAGCAGTTCTTC. This translates into CASSQDPGGVLNEQFF.